This T cell receptor beta chain is from a study of T cell responses to AZD1222 COVID-19 vaccine (TCRdb year 2021). A note on the overall study: AZD1222 recipients whose second dose came at about 4 weeks and those whose second dose came at about 12 weeks were combined into one group, since spike-specific TCR depth and breadth did not differ between the two schedules. TCR sequencing was performed for approximately 240 trial participants, of whom about 200 were given two doses of AZD1222 and about 25 were given two doses of MenACWY control vaccine. Trial participants were enrolled into age subgroups of 18-55, 56-69 and 70-plus years, which contained roughly 140, 27 and 60 TCR-sequenced participants, respectively. The paper's findings and limits, for the study overall: After two AZD1222 doses, spike-specific TCR breadth and depth were significantly higher than at day 0 and than in MenACWY recipients. Vaccine-associated CD4 TCRs spanned the whole spike protein, with dominant responses in regions 160-218 and 743-854. Participants were mostly white British, with more females than males. The authors suggested clonal diversity may have been underestimated. No day 14 peak-response samples were available, so repertoires were characterized only after the peak T cell response. Epitopes outside the regions mutated in the B.1.351 and B.1.1.7 variants were reportedly recognized by nearly half of the unique spike-specific TCRs. Conclusions about previously exposed vaccinees were limited because only 5 or 6 AZD1222 recipients were SARS-CoV-2 seropositive at baseline. The 56-69-year group was small, and its depth increase did not reach significance, likely because of low power.

There are 16 amino acids in the CDR3, from cysteine to phenylalanine inclusive. Just CDR3 DNA is preserved here, 48 bases in frame from base 1. Via the germline V gene (reference sequence), CDR1 is MNHEY and CDR2 SMNVEV. The V end loses 4 bases and the J end loses 0 bases, and a stretch of 15 bases separates them. In regard to this clone: Its antigen remains unidentified. Base qualities are not recorded, but no much larger clone differs from it by a single base.

The time point tag for this specimen amounts to: baseline before first vaccination. The vaccinee samples were drawn from two UK trials, COV001 and COV002, one of which was a single-blind randomized controlled phase 2/3 trial testing AZD1222 (ChAdOx1 nCoV-19) in healthy adults. Trial participant PBMC samples were collected at day 0 and day 28 after the second dose for TCRbeta chain sequencing. The CDR3 regions of human TCRbeta chains were analyzed by immunosequencing. As for how the authors treated the data: Repertoire TCRs were checked for matches against a reference library of SARS-CoV-2-specific TCRs that had been generated using the MIRA antigen-specificity platform. Breadth was defined as the fraction of unique TCRs that were SARS-CoV-2-associated, and depth was defined as the fraction of total T cells that were SARS-CoV-2-associated. Each spike-specific TCR was assigned to its reactive spike region and to a CD4 or CD8 class using the MIRA data. Log10-transformed breadth and depth values were compared by one-way ANOVA with Sidak's multiple comparisons tests. Sourced from immuneACCESS, this table was stored by TCRdb with only in-frame sequences that have V and J called. A share of the clones is absent; for the studies checked, an unresolved V gene accounts for under half, and the remainder has no known explanation. That table is the source of V, J and clone size, and D and trimming were worked out from the DNA. This sample is represented by approximately 140,000 clones; about 87% of them were singletons. The top ten clonotypes cover roughly 16% of the sample.

The sequence came from an adult in good health. The chain employs TRBV27 and TRBJ1-2; the D segment cannot be called with confidence. This sample comprised peripheral blood, obtained on day 0 of AZD1222 vaccination. The DNA is TGTGCCAGCAGTTCCACCACTCAGGTTACTAACTATGGCTACACCTTC. Its translation reads: CASSSTTQVTNYGYTF.